The TCR beta chain under discussion was sequenced for a study of CD8+ T cells in alopecia areata. The overall study: The study gave treated patients oral tofacitinib at 5 to 10 mg twice daily.

Extraction and reverse transcription of RNA yielded cDNA as the sequencing template. Repertoires were generated with immunoSEQ multiplex PCR, while TCRdb's copy carries only in-frame clones and drops some. The repertoire consists of 140,000 to 150,000 clones, with about 56% occurring once and the leading ten covering approximately 15%. Concerning this clone: No antigen is known for it.

The study's findings and limits: Tofacitinib significantly reduced both scalp clonality and expanded CD8+ clones among the top 100.

The CDR3 extends over 13 amino acids. Germline CDR1 reads GTSNPN; CDR2 reads SVGIG (reference sequence). Trimming cost V 4 bases and J 0 bases, with 9 bases left between them. The sample's treatment: oral pan-JAK inhibitor, 5-10 mg twice daily. Punch biopsies of lesional scalp, plus peripheral blood, were taken from alopecia areata patients. PBMCs were stained for CD3, CD4 and CD8, and CD4+ and CD8+ T cells were sorted. Sequenced material: CD8+ T cells sorted from blood, taken at week 4, from a patient treated with tofacitinib. The chain employs TRBV30 and TRBJ2-5; weak D call: TRBD2 (5 bases). This receptor was obtained from a human donor with alopecia areata. CDR3 residues: CAWTEDYQETQYF. CDR3 coding DNA: TGTGCCTGGACCGAGGACTACCAAGAGACCCAGTACTTC.